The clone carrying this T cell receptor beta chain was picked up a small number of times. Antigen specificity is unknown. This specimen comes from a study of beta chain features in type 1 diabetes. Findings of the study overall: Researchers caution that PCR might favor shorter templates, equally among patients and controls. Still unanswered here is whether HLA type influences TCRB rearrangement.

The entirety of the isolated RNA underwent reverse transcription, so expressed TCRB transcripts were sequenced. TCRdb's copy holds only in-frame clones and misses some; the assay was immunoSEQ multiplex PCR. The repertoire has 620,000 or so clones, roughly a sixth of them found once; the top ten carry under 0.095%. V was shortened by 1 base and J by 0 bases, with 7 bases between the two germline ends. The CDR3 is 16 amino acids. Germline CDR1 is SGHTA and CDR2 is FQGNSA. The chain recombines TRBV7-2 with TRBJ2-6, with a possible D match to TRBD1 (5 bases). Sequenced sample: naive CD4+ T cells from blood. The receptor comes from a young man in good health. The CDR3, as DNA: TGTGCCAGCAGCTTAGACAGGCCCTCTGGGGCCAACGTCCTGACTTTC. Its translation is CASSLDRPSGANVLTF.